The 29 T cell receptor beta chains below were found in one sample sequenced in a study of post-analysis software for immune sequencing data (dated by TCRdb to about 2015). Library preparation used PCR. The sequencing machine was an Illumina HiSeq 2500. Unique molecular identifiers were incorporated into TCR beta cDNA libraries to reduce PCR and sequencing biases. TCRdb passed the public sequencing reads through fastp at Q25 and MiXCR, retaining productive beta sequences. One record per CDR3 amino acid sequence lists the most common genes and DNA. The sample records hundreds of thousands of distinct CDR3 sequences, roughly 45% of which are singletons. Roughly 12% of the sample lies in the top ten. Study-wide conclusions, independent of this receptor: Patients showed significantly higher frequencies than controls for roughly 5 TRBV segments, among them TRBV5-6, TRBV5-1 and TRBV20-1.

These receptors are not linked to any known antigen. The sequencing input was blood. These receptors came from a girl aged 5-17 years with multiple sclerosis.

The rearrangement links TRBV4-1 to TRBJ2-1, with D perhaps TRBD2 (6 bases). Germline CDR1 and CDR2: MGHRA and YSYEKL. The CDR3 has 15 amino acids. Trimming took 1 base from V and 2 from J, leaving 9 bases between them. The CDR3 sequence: CASSQAGAPYNEQFF. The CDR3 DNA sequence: TGCGCCAGCAGCCAAGCGGGAGCCCCCTACAATGAGCAGTTCTTC.

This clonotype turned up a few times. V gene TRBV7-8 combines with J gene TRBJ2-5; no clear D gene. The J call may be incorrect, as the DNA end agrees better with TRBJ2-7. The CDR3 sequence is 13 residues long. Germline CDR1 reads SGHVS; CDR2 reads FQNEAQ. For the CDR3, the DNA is TGTGCCAGCAGCTTTTCCCCTTCTTACGAGCAGTACTTC. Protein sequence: CASSFSPSYEQYF.

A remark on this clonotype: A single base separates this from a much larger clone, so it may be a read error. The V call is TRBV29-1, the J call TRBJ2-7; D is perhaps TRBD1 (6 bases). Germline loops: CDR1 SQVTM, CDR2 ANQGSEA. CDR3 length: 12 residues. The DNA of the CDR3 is TGCAGCGGTGAACAGGGTCTCTACGAGCAGTACTTC. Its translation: CSGEQGLYEQYF.

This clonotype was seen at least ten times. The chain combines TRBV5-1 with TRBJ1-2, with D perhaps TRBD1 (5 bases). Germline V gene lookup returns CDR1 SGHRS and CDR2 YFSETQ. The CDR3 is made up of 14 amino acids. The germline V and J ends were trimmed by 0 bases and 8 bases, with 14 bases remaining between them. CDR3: CASSLDVSGDGYTF. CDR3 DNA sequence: TGCGCCAGCAGCTTGGATGTCTCGGGGGACGGCTACACCTTC.

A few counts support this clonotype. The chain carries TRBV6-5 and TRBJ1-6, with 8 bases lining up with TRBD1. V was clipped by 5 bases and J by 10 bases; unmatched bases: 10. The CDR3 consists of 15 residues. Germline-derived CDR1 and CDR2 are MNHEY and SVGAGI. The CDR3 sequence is CASSASTGVGSPLHF. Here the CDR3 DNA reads TGTGCCAGCAGTGCCTCGACAGGGGTTGGGTCACCCCTCCACTTT.

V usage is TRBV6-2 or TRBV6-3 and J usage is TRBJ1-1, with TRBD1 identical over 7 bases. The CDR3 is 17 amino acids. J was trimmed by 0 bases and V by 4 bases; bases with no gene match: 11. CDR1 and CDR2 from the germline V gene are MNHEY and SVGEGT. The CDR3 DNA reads TGTGCCAGCAGTTTGGAGGACAGGCTTTTAATGAACACTGAAGCTTTCTTT. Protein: CASSLEDRLLMNTEAFF.

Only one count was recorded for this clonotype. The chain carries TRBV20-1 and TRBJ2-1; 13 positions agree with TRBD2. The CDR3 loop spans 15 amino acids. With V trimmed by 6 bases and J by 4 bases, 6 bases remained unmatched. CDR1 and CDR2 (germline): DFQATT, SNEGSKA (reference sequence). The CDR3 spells CSAPGTSGDYNEQFF. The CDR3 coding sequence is TGCAGTGCCCCGGGGACTAGCGGGGATTACAATGAGCAGTTCTTC.

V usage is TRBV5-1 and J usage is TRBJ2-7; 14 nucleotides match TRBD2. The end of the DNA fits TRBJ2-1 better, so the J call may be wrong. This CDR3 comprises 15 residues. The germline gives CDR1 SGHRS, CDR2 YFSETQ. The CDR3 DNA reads TGCGCCAGCAGCGGACGACTAGCGGGAGGGAATGAGCAGTTCTTC. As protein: CASSGRLAGGNEQFF.

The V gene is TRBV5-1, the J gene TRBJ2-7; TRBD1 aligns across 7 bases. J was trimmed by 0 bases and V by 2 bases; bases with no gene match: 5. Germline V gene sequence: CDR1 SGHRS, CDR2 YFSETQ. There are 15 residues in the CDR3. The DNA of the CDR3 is TGCGCCAGCAGCTTTGCGACAGGGAGCTCCTACGAGCAGTACTTC. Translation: CASSFATGSSYEQYF.

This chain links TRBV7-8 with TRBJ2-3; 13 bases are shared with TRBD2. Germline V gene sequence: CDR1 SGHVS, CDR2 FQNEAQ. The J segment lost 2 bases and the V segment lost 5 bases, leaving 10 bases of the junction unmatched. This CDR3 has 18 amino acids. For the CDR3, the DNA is TGTGCCAGCAGCCCCGGACTAGCGGGAGAGATAAACACAGATACGCAGTATTTT. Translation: CASSPGLAGEINTDTQYF.

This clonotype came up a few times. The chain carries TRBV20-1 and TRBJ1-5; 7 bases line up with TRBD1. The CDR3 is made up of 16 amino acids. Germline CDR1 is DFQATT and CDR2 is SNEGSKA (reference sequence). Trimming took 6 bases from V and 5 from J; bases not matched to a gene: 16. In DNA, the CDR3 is TGCAGTGCCATAGAGGGGGGACAGAAATCGTATCAGCCCCAGCATTTT. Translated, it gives CSAIEGGQKSYQPQHF.

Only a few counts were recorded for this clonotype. In nucleotides, the CDR3 is TGCAGCGCCGACGGACGATTTAAAGGAGAGACCCAGTACTTC. Its protein is CSADGRFKGETQYF. The V call is TRBV29-1, the J call TRBJ2-5; D is ambiguous. This CDR3 comprises 14 residues. Trimming took 7 bases from V and 4 from J, leaving 19 bases between them. Germline CDR1 and CDR2: SQVTM and ANQGSEA.

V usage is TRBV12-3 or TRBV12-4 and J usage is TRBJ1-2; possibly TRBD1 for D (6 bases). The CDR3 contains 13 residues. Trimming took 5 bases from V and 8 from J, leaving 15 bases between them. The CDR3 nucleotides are TGTGCCAGCAGTCCGACAGGAACTGAGGGCTACACCTTC. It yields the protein CASSPTGTEGYTF.

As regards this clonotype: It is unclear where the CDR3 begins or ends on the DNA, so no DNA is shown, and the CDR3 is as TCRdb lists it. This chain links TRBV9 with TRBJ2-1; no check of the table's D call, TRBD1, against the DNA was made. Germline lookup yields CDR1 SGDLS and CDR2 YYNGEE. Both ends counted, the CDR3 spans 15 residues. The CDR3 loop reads CVSSVVGPGPLEQFF.

CDR3 sequence reads: CSASGLAGVFWVDTQYF. CDR3 in DNA: TGCAGTGCTAGCGGACTAGCGGGAGTATTTTGGGTAGATACGCAGTATTTT. This chain connects TRBV20-1 to TRBJ2-3; TRBD2 aligns across 13 bases. The CDR3 is 17 amino acids. Trimming removed 3 bases from V and 5 bases from J; junction bases left unmatched: 11. The V gene's germline CDR1 is DFQATT and CDR2 SNEGSKA (reference sequence).

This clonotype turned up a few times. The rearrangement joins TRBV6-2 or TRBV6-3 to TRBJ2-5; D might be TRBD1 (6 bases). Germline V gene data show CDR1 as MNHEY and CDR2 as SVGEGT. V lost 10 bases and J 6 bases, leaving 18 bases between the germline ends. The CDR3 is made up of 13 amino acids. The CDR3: CATLSQGLKTQYF. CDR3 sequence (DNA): TGTGCCACCCTCAGCCAGGGGTTAAAGACCCAGTACTTC.

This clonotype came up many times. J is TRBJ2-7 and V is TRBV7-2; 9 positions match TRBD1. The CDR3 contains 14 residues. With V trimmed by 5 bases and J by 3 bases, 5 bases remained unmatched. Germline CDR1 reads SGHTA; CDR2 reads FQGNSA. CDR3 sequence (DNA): TGTGCCAGCAGCACCGGGACAGGGTACTACGAGCAGTACTTC. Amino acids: CASSTGTGYYEQYF.

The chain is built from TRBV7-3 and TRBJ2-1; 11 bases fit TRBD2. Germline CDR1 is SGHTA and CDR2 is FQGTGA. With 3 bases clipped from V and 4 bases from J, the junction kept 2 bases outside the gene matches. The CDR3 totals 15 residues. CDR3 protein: CASSFTSGGYNEQFF. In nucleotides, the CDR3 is TGTGCCAGCAGCTTTACTAGCGGGGGATACAATGAGCAGTTCTTC.

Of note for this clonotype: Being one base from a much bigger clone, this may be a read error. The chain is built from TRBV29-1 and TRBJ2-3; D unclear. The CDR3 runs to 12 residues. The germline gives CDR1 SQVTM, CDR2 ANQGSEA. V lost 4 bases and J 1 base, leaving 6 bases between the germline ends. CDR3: CSVGDGTDTQYF. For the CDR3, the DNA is TGCAGCGTTGGAGACGGCACAGATACGCAGTATTTT.

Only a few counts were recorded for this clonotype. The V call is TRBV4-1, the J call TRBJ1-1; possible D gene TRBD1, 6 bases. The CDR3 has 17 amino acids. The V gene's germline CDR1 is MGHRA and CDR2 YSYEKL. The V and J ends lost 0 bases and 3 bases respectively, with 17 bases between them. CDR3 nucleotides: TGCGCCAGCAGCCAAGATATCCCAGGGGCCGTGGACACTGAAGCTTTCTTT. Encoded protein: CASSQDIPGAVDTEAFF.

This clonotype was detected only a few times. The CDR3 DNA reads as TGCAGCGTCGGGGGACTAGCGGGAGAGACCCAGTACTTC. Translation: CSVGGLAGETQYF. The rearrangement joins TRBV29-1 to TRBJ2-5; 12 bases agree with TRBD2. Looked up from germline, CDR1 is SQVTM and CDR2 is ANQGSEA. This CDR3 region has 13 residues. The V segment lost 6 bases and the J segment 4 bases; nucleotides outside the gene matches: 3.

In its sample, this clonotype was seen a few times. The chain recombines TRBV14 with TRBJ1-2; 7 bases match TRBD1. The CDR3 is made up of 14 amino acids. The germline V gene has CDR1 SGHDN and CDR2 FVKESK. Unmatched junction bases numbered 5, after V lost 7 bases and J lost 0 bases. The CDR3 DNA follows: TGTGCCAGCACCCTCGGGACAGCTAACTATGGCTACACCTTC. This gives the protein CASTLGTANYGYTF.

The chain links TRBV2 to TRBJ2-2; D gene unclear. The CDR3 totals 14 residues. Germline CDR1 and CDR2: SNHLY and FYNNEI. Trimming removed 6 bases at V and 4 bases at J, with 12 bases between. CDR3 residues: CASRLSLVTGELFF. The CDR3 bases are TGTGCCAGCAGGCTGTCCCTGGTCACCGGGGAGCTGTTTTTT.

CDR3 loop: CSAPGPPNEKLFF. The CDR3, as DNA: TGCAGTGCCCCGGGACCGCCTAATGAAAAACTGTTTTTT. The rearrangement joins TRBV20-1 to TRBJ1-4, with D possibly TRBD1 on 5 matching bases. Trimming left V 6 bases short and J 3 bases short, with 11 bases between. The germline gives CDR1 DFQATT, CDR2 SNEGSKA (reference sequence). This CDR3 contains 13 residues.

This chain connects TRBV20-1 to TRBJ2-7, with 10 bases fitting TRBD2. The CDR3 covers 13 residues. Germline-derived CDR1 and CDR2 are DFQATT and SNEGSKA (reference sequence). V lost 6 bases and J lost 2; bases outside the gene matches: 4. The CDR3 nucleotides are TGCAGTGCAAGTAGCGGGAGGACCTACGAGCAGTACTTC. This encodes CSASSGRTYEQYF.

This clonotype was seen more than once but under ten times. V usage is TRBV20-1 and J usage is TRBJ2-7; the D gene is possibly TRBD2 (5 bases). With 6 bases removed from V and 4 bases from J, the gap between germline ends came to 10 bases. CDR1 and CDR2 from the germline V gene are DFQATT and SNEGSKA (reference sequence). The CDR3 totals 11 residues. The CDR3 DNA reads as TGCAGTGCCACCCGGACTTACGAGCAGTACTTC. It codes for CSATRTYEQYF.

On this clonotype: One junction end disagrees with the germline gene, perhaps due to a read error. CDR3 loop: CASSSPGLASYGQYF. The CDR3 DNA reads as TGTGCCAGCAGTTCCCCGGGACTAGCCTCCTACGGGCAGTACTTC. This chain connects TRBV6-2 or TRBV6-3 to TRBJ2-7; TRBD2 agrees at 9 bases. The CDR3 has 15 residues. The germline CDR1 and CDR2 sequences are MNHEY and SVGEGT.

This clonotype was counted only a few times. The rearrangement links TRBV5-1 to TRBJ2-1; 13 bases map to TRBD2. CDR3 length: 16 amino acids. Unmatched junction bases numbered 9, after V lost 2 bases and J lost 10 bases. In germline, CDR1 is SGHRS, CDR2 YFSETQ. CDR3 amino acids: CASSFTGLAGAGEQFF. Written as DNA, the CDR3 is TGCGCCAGCAGCTTTACCGGACTAGCGGGAGCAGGAGAGCAGTTCTTC.

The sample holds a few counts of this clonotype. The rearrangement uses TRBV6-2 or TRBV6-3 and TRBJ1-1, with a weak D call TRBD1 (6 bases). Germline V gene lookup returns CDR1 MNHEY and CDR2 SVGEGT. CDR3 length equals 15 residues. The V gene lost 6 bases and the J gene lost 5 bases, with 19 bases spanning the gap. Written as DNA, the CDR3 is TGTGCCAGCAGCCTAATGAAGGGGGATGGAACTGAAGCTTTCTTT. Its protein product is CASSLMKGDGTEAFF.